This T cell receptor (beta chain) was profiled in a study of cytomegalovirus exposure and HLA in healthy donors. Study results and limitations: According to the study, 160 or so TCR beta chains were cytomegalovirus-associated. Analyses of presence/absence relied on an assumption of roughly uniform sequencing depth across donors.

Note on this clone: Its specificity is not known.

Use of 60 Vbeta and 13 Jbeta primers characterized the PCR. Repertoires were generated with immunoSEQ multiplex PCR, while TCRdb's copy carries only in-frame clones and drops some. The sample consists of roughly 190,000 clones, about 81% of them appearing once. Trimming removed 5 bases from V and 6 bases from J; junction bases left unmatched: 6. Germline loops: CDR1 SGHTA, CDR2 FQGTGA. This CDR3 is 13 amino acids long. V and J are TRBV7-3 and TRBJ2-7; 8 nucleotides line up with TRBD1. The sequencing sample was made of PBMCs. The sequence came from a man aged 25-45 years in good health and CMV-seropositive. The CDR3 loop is CASSPGQVSEQYF. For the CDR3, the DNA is TGTGCCAGCAGCCCGGGACAGGTCTCCGAGCAGTACTTC.